This TCR beta chain originates from a study of blood T cell repertoires in COVID-19 (dated by TCRdb to 2018 to 2020). Notes on the research overall: Collaborator samples came from the United States, Italy and Spain and covered acute and convalescent phases of COVID-19. The material from the prospective study consisted of cDNA or gDNA derived from T cells, B-cell-depleted T cells, or PBMCs. Deeply sampled blood TCRbeta repertoires from subjects exposed to, actively infected with, or recovered from COVID-19 were included in the dataset. A freely available public database, intended as a resource for researchers studying the immune response to SARS-CoV-2, is where the repertoires were released. The samples were drawn from the first 160 participants of the ongoing ImmuneRACE study and from under 1,500 subjects provided by 6 global collaborators. A de-identified subject ID, COVID-19 status, age in years and sex were almost always included in the sample metadata. Where available, HLA class I and class II types were taken from metadata supplied by the sample provider and were not determined by assay-based typing.

Results and caveats for the whole study, not just this receptor: Clinical and demographic metadata were provided uncurated, with the amount varying by source and participant.

The immunoSEQ Assay, a bias-controlled multiplex PCR, was used to amplify TCRbeta CDR3 regions from genomic DNA. The authors' pipeline ran thus. Nucleated cell counts per sample were estimated from amplification of reference gene primers within the assay. Sequence reads were collapsed and filtered to measure the absolute abundance of every unique TCRbeta CDR3 rearrangement. For each sample, productive Simpson clonality was calculated as the square root of Simpson's diversity index over productive rearrangements. TCRdb limited this immuneACCESS table to in-frame rearrangements with V and J called. A share of clones is missing; checked studies link under half to unresolved V genes, and the rest is unexplained. V and J calls and clone size are those listed in that table; D and trimming were worked out from the DNA. This sample holds 120,000 to 150,000 clones; around 84% were observed only once. In total, the top ten clones hold approximately 40% of the sample.

The CDR3 contains 14 residues, cysteine and phenylalanine counted. Only the CDR3 part of the read is kept: 42 bases, read in frame from the first base. The germline V gene (reference sequence) provides CDR1 MNHEY and CDR2 SMNVEV. V was cut back by 3 bases and J by 1 base, leaving a gap of 10 bases between them. Whole blood was collected in K2EDTA tubes by collaborating institutions according to the institutions' own protocols. For TCRbeta analysis, collaborators shipped samples as frozen whole blood, isolated PBMCs, or DNA extracted from either of those sample types. Remarks on this clone: The antigen it binds to is not known. Base qualities are missing; no much larger clone stands one base away.

Rearrangement joined TRBV27 to TRBJ2-7; the D gene is perhaps TRBD1, on 5 matching bases. The sequencing sample was made of peripheral blood. The TCR comes from a human donor in a cohort sampled during active COVID-19. The DNA sequence follows: TGTGCCAGCAGTTTGGGGCAGGGTTCCTACGAGCAGTACTTC. Its translation is CASSLGQGSYEQYF.